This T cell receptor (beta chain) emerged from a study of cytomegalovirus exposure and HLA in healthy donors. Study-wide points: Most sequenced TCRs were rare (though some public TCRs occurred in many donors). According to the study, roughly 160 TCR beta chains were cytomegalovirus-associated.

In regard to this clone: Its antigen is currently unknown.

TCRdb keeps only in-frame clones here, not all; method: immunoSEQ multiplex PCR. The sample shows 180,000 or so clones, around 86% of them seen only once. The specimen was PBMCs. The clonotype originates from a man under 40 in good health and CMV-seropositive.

The CDR3 bases are TGTGCCAGCACCCCGGACTACAGGTTCAATGAGCAGTTCTTC. It specifies CASTPDYRFNEQFF. V is TRBV6-9 and J is TRBJ2-1, with a possible D match to TRBD2 (6 bases). In germline, CDR1 is MNHGY, CDR2 SVAAGI. The CDR3 spans 14 residues. Trimming cost V 7 bases and J 6 bases, with 16 bases left between them.